These 10 T cell receptor beta chains were sequenced from one sample in a study of CD8 T cells in Susac syndrome. RNA in amounts of about 0.5 to 1 ug was reverse transcribed with random hexamers. TCRdb re-called the immunoSEQ multiplex PCR reads with MiXCR, one entry per CDR3 protein. The table has approximately 54,000 distinct CDR3 sequences, 85% to 95% seen once. Sequenced input: CD8+ T cells from PBMCs. These receptors originate from a human donor with Susac syndrome.

This clonotype was counted once. The V and J genes are TRBV9 and TRBJ1-4, with D hard to call. Germline CDR1 SGDLS, CDR2 YYNGEE. The CDR3 consists of 16 residues. The germline V and J ends were trimmed by 0 bases and 5 bases, with 14 bases remaining between them. Written as DNA, the CDR3 is TGTGCCAGCAGCGTAGAGGGTGGGAGACTGAATGAAAAACTGTTTTTT. Translation: CASSVEGGRLNEKLFF. The full variable domain, its missing parts supplied by reference TRBV9 and TRBJ1-4, is DSGVTQTPKHLITATGQRVTLRCSPRSGDLSVYWYQQSLDQGLQFLIQYYNGEERAKGNILERFSAQQFPDLHSELNLSSLELGDSALYFCASSVEGGRLNEKLFFGSGTQLSVL.

This chain links TRBV2 with TRBJ2-5, with D possibly TRBD1 on 6 matching bases. The CDR3 contains 12 residues. V lost 6 bases to trimming and J lost 6 bases, with 11 bases between them. The germline V gene has CDR1 SNHLY and CDR2 FYNNEI. The CDR3 is CASRDSGQTQYF. The CDR3 DNA is TGTGCCAGCAGGGACAGCGGACAGACCCAGTACTTC.

The chain carries TRBV13 and TRBJ1-2; the match to TRBD1 covers 11 bases. The CDR3 extends over 16 amino acids. Germline V gives CDR1 PRHDT, CDR2 FYEKMQ (reference sequence). Trimming at V came to 5 bases and at J to 0 bases, leaving 5 bases not matched to a gene. CDR3 DNA sequence: TGTGCCAGCAGCCCGGGACAGGGGGTCCCTAACTATGGCTACACCTTC. Its translation: CASSPGQGVPNYGYTF. Supplemented by reference TRBV13 and TRBJ1-2, the full variable domain reads AAGVIQSPRHLIKEKRETATLKCYPIPRHDTVYWYQQGPGQDPQFLISFYEKMQSDKGSIPDRFSAQQFSDYHSELNMSSLELGDSALYFCASSPGQGVPNYGYTFGSGTRLTVV.

The V and J genes are TRBV29-1 and TRBJ1-2; TRBD1 is a possible D gene (5 bases). The V gene lost 4 bases and the J gene lost 4 bases, with 13 bases spanning the gap. This CDR3 is 13 amino acids long. Looked up from germline, CDR1 is SQVTM and CDR2 is ANQGSEA. DNA for the CDR3: TGCAGCGTTGGCCCGTGGCAGGGCTATGGCTACACCTTC. Protein: CSVGPWQGYGYTF.

CDR3 bases: TGTGCCAGCAGCTTAGAAGGGGAAACCTACGAGCAGTACTTC. Protein sequence: CASSLEGETYEQYF. The V call is TRBV13, the J call TRBJ2-7; D is perhaps TRBD1 (5 bases). Trimming took off 1 base at V and 2 bases at J, with 9 bases between the two ends. Looked up from germline, CDR1 is PRHDT and CDR2 is FYEKMQ (reference sequence). The CDR3 totals 14 residues. Together with reference TRBV13 and TRBJ2-7, the CDR3 gives the full variable domain: AAGVIQSPRHLIKEKRETATLKCYPIPRHDTVYWYQQGPGQDPQFLISFYEKMQSDKGSIPDRFSAQQFSDYHSELNMSSLELGDSALYFCASSLEGETYEQYFGPGTRLTVT.

The chain recombines TRBV20-1 with TRBJ2-1; D possibly matches TRBD1 or TRBD2 (5 bases each). The germline CDR1 and CDR2 sequences are DFQATT and SNEGSKA (reference sequence). CDR3 size: 13 residues. Trimming took off 0 bases at V and 9 bases at J, with 12 bases between the two ends. Written as DNA, the CDR3 is TGCAGTGCTAGAGATCCGGGGCAGGGTGAGCAGTTCTTC. Its protein is CSARDPGQGEQFF.

This chain uses TRBV20-1 with TRBJ2-5; perhaps D is TRBD1 or TRBD2 (5 bases each). The CDR3 length is 15 residues. The V gene lost 3 bases and the J gene lost 7 bases, with 21 bases spanning the gap. Germline CDR1 reads DFQATT; CDR2 reads SNEGSKA (reference sequence). Here the CDR3 reads CSARVRGGRSGTQYF. The CDR3 DNA sequence: TGCAGTGCTAGGGTACGGGGCGGCCGAAGTGGGACCCAGTACTTC.

The chain is built from TRBV7-2 and TRBJ2-1; 10 bases fit TRBD2. This CDR3 region has 16 residues. The J segment lost 7 bases and the V segment lost 0 bases, leaving 6 bases of the junction unmatched. Germline V CDR1 and CDR2: SGHTA, FQGNSA. The CDR3 region has the DNA TGTGCCAGCAGCTTAGCCTTGACTAGCGGGCGGAATGAGCAGTTCTTC. Protein product: CASSLALTSGRNEQFF.

The genes are TRBV2 and TRBJ2-5; D may be TRBD1 or TRBD2 (5 bases each). Germline V gene lookup returns CDR1 SNHLY and CDR2 FYNNEI. The germline V and J ends were trimmed by 4 bases and 6 bases, with 21 bases remaining between them. The CDR3 is 16 amino acids. The CDR3 bases are TGTGCCAGCAGTGCTGGGTGGGACCCCAATGGAAAGACCCAGTACTTC. It is translated as CASSAGWDPNGKTQYF.

V is TRBV11-1 and J is TRBJ2-2; 13 positions agree with TRBD2. CDR3 size: 18 residues. Germline CDR1 SGHAT, CDR2 FQDESV (reference sequence). J gave up 7 bases and V 0 bases, and 8 bases lay outside the gene matches. The CDR3 loop reads CASSLALTSGGFYGELFF. The CDR3 DNA sequence: TGTGCCAGCAGCTTAGCCCTGACTAGCGGGGGGTTCTACGGGGAGCTGTTTTTT.